The entry below gives a single T cell receptor (beta chain) sequence along with its context. The antigen is unknown. Germline V lookup: CDR1 LGHNA, CDR2 YNFKEQ. The CDR3 spans 14 residues. The germline V and J ends were trimmed by 0 bases and 6 bases, with 12 bases remaining between them. At the time of sampling, donors were nominally healthy, though unrecorded immune exposures were likely. This specimen belongs to a study of cytomegalovirus exposure and HLA in healthy donors. Findings and limits, study-wide: It was likely that a cluster of highly shared sequence variants was a sequencing artifact. A link between a missense DCLRE1C variant and TCR beta V- and J-gene trimming emerged from a later analysis. As confirmed in vitro, a few CMV-associated chains were specific for CMV antigens.

This PCR relied on a set of 60 Vbeta primers and 13 Jbeta primers. Measured with immunoSEQ multiplex PCR; TCRdb has only the in-frame clones, and not every one. Seen in this sample are roughly 120,000 clones; the ten most common clones hold around 3.4%. The specimen was PBMCs. The clonotype comes from a man aged 30-40 years in good health and CMV-seronegative. The chain combines TRBV4-2 with TRBJ2-7, with a weak D call TRBD2 (5 bases). The CDR3 DNA follows: TGTGCCAGCAGCCAAGAACGGGGATTGAGCGAGCAGTACTTC. The encoded protein is CASSQERGLSEQYF.